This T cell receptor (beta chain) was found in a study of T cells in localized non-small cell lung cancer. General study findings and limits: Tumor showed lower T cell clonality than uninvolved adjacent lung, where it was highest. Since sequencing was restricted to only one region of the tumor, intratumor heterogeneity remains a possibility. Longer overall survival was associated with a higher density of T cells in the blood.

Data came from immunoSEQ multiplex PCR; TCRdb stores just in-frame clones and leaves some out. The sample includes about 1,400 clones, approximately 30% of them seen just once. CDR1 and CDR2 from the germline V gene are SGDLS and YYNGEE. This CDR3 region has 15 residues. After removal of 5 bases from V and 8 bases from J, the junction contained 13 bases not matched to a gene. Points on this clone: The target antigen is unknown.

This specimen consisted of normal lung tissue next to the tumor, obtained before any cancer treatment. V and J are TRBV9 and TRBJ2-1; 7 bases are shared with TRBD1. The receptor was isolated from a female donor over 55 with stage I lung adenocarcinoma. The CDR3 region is CASSGPRGRLDEQFF. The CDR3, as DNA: TGTGCCAGCAGTGGACCGAGGGGGCGTTTGGATGAGCAGTTCTTC.